The 32 T cell receptor beta chains listed next were all sequenced from one sample in a study of blood T cell repertoires in COVID-19. Some clones are missing from TCRdb's copy, which holds only in-frame ones; the method was immunoSEQ multiplex PCR. The sample has approximately 210,000 clones, 92% seen once. The material sequenced was peripheral blood. The receptor set was obtained from a man aged 30-40 years with acute or convalescent COVID-19.

This chain links TRBV14 with TRBJ2-3, with 8 bases fitting TRBD1. Trimming cost V 5 bases and J 4 bases; bases outside gene matches: 8. Germline-derived CDR1 and CDR2 are SGHDN and FVKESK. The CDR3 spans 15 residues. The CDR3 nucleotides are TGTGCCAGCAGCACCCTGGACAGGGTGGCAGATACGCAGTATTTT. This encodes CASSTLDRVADTQYF.

The chain links TRBV19 to TRBJ1-2; 7 bases are shared with TRBD1. This CDR3 has 14 amino acids. CDR1 is LNHDA, CDR2 SQIVND, per germline (reference sequence). V gave up 5 bases and J gave up 2 bases; unmatched junction bases: 5. CDR3 amino acids: CASSRRDRNYGYTF. The CDR3 DNA sequence: TGTGCCAGTAGTCGCCGGGACAGAAACTATGGCTACACCTTC.

The chain is built from TRBV5-1 and TRBJ1-1; weak D call: TRBD1 (5 bases). This CDR3 contains 14 residues. Germline V CDR1 and CDR2: SGHRS, YFSETQ. Trimming left V 2 bases short and J 1 base short, with 9 bases between. In nucleotides, the CDR3 is TGCGCCAGCAGCTTCGGACATAAGAACACTGAAGCTTTCTTT. Its translation: CASSFGHKNTEAFF.

The V gene is TRBV28, the J gene TRBJ1-2; D gene unclear. The CDR3 sequence is 14 residues long. V was trimmed by 0 bases and J by 1 base, leaving 6 bases between them. Germline values: CDR1 MDHEN, CDR2 SYDVKM. The CDR3: CASSLWNGNYGYTF. CDR3 sequence (DNA): TGTGCCAGCAGTTTATGGAACGGTAACTATGGCTACACCTTC.

The chain has TRBV4-1 and TRBJ2-2; D perhaps matches TRBD2 (6 bases). Trimming took off 1 base at V and 0 bases at J, with 12 bases between the two ends. From germline, CDR1 is MGHRA and CDR2 YSYEKL. This CDR3 comprises 17 residues. CDR3 DNA sequence: TGCGCCAGCAGCCAAGCGGGACTCCAAACGAACACCGGGGAGCTGTTTTTT. Its protein is CASSQAGLQTNTGELFF.

This clone is a singleton in its sample. V usage is TRBV11-2 and J usage is TRBJ2-5; a weak D match, TRBD2 (7 bases). CDR3 size: 15 residues. V was clipped by 5 bases and J by 5 bases, with 18 bases between them. Germline V lookup: CDR1 SGHAT, CDR2 FQNNGV. The CDR3, as DNA: TGTGCCAGCAGCCTTCCCCGGGGGGCCAGGGAGACCCAGTACTTC. Translated: CASSLPRGARETQYF.

This CDR3 is CASSTGGNTEAFF. CDR3 sequence (DNA): TGTGCCAGTAGTACCGGGGGTAACACTGAAGCTTTCTTT. The chain couples TRBV19 to TRBJ1-1, with D tentatively TRBD1 (5 bases). In germline, CDR1 is LNHDA, CDR2 SQIVND (reference sequence). With 4 bases removed from V and 2 bases from J, the gap between germline ends came to 8 bases. The CDR3 loop spans 13 amino acids.

The chain combines TRBV12-3 or TRBV12-4 with TRBJ1-5; D ambiguous. Trimming stripped 9 bases from V and 6 bases from J, with 15 bases between. This CDR3 has 13 amino acids. The CDR3 is CASSEEGSQPQHF. The DNA for the CDR3 is TGTGCCAGTTCTGAAGAGGGTAGTCAGCCCCAGCATTTT.

This chain uses TRBV5-1 with TRBJ2-2; D possibly corresponds to TRBD1 (5 bases). The length of the CDR3 is 16 residues. Trimming cost V 4 bases and J 0 bases, with 13 bases left between them. Germline CDR1 is SGHRS and CDR2 is YFSETQ. The CDR3 protein is CASSLGAGPNTGELFF. The CDR3 nucleotides read TGCGCCAGCAGCCTAGGCGCAGGGCCGAACACCGGGGAGCTGTTTTTT.

The gene calls are TRBV6-5 and TRBJ1-2; 9 nucleotides line up with TRBD1. Germline V CDR1 and CDR2: MNHEY, SVGAGI. Losses at the gene ends were 5 bases for V and 4 bases for J; bases not matched to a gene: 8. This CDR3 spans 15 amino acids. The CDR3 DNA follows: TGTGCCAGCAGTACCCAACAGGGGGCCAGCTATGGCTACACCTTC. Translated: CASSTQQGASYGYTF.

The V gene is TRBV5-1, the J gene TRBJ1-2; TRBD1 agrees at 7 bases. Per the germline V gene, CDR1 is SGHRS and CDR2 is YFSETQ. J gave up 8 bases and V 2 bases, and 3 bases lay outside the gene matches. This CDR3 has 12 residues. The CDR3 sequence: CASSFNRGGYTF. In DNA form, the CDR3 reads TGCGCCAGCAGCTTCAACAGGGGCGGCTACACCTTC.

The CDR3 nucleotides read TGTGCCAGCAGATTGGACAGTTCCTACGAGCAGTACTTC. It codes for CASRLDSSYEQYF. The chain combines TRBV12-3 or TRBV12-4 with TRBJ2-7, with D maybe TRBD1 (6 bases). Trimming stripped 6 bases from V and 1 base from J, with 10 bases between. The CDR3 length is 13 residues.

Only a few counts were recorded for this clone. This rearrangement joins TRBV7-9 to TRBJ2-3; D perhaps matches TRBD2 (5 bases). Germline V gene lookup returns CDR1 SEHNR and CDR2 FQNEAQ (reference sequence). This CDR3 has 18 amino acids. V was trimmed by 5 bases and J by 2 bases, leaving 23 bases between them. CDR3 nucleotide sequence: TGTGCCAGCAGCGGAGGTAAAAGTTCTTCCGTATACACAGATACGCAGTATTTT. The encoded protein is CASSGGKSSSVYTDTQYF.

The V and J genes are TRBV5-1 and TRBJ2-5; 8 bases align to TRBD2. This CDR3 is 14 amino acids long. Germline loops: CDR1 SGHRS, CDR2 YFSETQ. Trimming removed 3 bases from V and 1 base from J; junction bases left unmatched: 2. The CDR3 DNA reads as TGCGCCAGCAGCTGGGCGGGAGGCCAAGAGACCCAGTACTTC. Translating gives CASSWAGGQETQYF.

The chain recombines TRBV7-2 with TRBJ2-1, with D perhaps matching TRBD2 (6 bases). From germline, CDR1 is SGHTA and CDR2 FQGNSA. The V end lost 8 bases, the J end lost 4 bases, and 18 bases lay between the germline ends. CDR3 length: 15 amino acids. For the CDR3, the DNA is TGTGCCAGCCCCCTCCCAGGGAGGTCTTACAATGAGCAGTTCTTC. Protein product: CASPLPGRSYNEQFF. The variable domain in full, completed from reference TRBV7-2 and TRBJ2-1, reads GAGVSQSPSNKVTEKGKDVELRCDPISGHTALYWYRQSLGQGLEFLIYFQGNSAPDKSGLPSDRFSAERTGGSVSTLTIQRTQQEDSAVYLCASPLPGRSYNEQFFGPGTRLTVL.

The chain employs TRBV28 and TRBJ2-5, with TRBD1 matching 8 bases. The CDR3 is 16 amino acids. Per the germline V gene, CDR1 is MDHEN and CDR2 is SYDVKM. The ends lost 4 bases at V and 5 bases at J; junction bases unmatched: 12. The CDR3 DNA sequence: TGTGCCAGCAGTTACCACCCGACAGGGGTGATTGAGACCCAGTACTTC. Protein product: CASSYHPTGVIETQYF.

The rearrangement joins TRBV2 to TRBJ2-3; D is uncertain. The V end lost 6 bases, the J end lost 1 base, and 8 bases lay between the germline ends. Germline CDR1 SNHLY, CDR2 FYNNEI. The CDR3 covers 13 residues. The DNA for the CDR3 is TGTGCCAGCAGGGCGACTGGCACAGATACGCAGTATTTT. Amino acid sequence: CASRATGTDTQYF.

On this clone itself: This specimen includes other DNA sequences encoding the same CDR3. This rearrangement joins TRBV19 to TRBJ1-4; 7 positions match TRBD1. The CDR3 sequence is 15 residues long. Germline CDR1 is LNHDA and CDR2 is SQIVND (reference sequence). J gave up 0 bases and V 8 bases, and 6 bases lay outside the gene matches. The CDR3 sequence: CASAGTAATNEKLFF. DNA of the CDR3: TGTGCCAGTGCCGGGACAGCTGCAACTAATGAAAAACTGTTTTTT.

J is TRBJ2-2 and V is TRBV7-8, with TRBD1 as a possible D gene (6 bases). The CDR3 totals 15 residues. The V end lost 5 bases, the J end lost 5 bases, and 15 bases lay between the germline ends. Germline V lookup: CDR1 SGHVS, CDR2 FQNEAQ. CDR3 sequence: CASSPRTEGTGELFF. Written as DNA, the CDR3 is TGTGCCAGCAGCCCAAGGACAGAGGGGACCGGGGAGCTGTTTTTT. Complete variable domain (other parts from reference TRBV7-8 and TRBJ2-2): GAGVSQSPRYKVAKRGQDVALRCDPISGHVSLFWYQQALGQGPEFLTYFQNEAQLDKSGLPSDRFFAERPEGSVSTLKIQRTQQEDSAVYLCASSPRTEGTGELFFGEGSRLTVL.

The chain has TRBV4-1 and TRBJ2-3, with 10 bases fitting TRBD2. The CDR3 runs 16 residues. Germline values: CDR1 MGHRA, CDR2 YSYEKL. Trimming at V came to 5 bases and at J to 6 bases, leaving 11 bases not matched to a gene. CDR3 DNA sequence: TGCGCCAGCAGCAAAGGACTAGCGGCACAAGCGGATACGCAGTATTTT. This encodes CASSKGLAAQADTQYF.

This chain connects TRBV2 to TRBJ1-4, with D possibly being TRBD1 (5 bases). The V gene's germline CDR1 is SNHLY and CDR2 FYNNEI. Deletions cut 8 bases from V and 8 bases from J, with 15 bases between. The CDR3 consists of 13 residues. For the CDR3, the DNA is TGTGCCAGCGGGGGGAGGAATAGCGAAAAACTGTTTTTT. This translates into CASGGRNSEKLFF. The whole variable domain, remainder taken from reference TRBV2 and TRBJ1-4, is EPEVTQTPSHQVTQMGQEVILRCVPISNHLYFYWYRQILGQKVEFLVSFYNNEISEKSEIFDDQFSVERPDGSNFTLKIRSTKLEDSAMYFCASGGRNSEKLFFGSGTQLSVL.

V and J are TRBV7-9 and TRBJ2-7, with 15 nucleotides matching TRBD2. The germline V gene has CDR1 SEHNR and CDR2 FQNEAQ (reference sequence). Germline trimming cut 3 bases from V and 2 bases from J; bases unmatched to any gene: 8. This CDR3 is built from 18 residues. CDR3 sequence: CASSFTRTSGRAAYEQYF. CDR3 DNA sequence: TGTGCCAGCAGCTTCACCCGGACTAGCGGGAGGGCCGCCTACGAGCAGTACTTC.

There are a few counts of this clone. This chain uses TRBV2 with TRBJ2-2, with a tentative D call TRBD2 (6 bases). Germline values: CDR1 SNHLY, CDR2 FYNNEI. Trimming pared 8 bases from V and 1 base from J, leaving 14 bases between. There are 15 residues in the CDR3. For the CDR3, the DNA is TGTGCCAGCCGCCGCGGGCGGGGGAACACCGGGGAGCTGTTTTTT. Encoded protein: CASRRGRGNTGELFF.

This chain uses TRBV12-3 or TRBV12-4 with TRBJ1-1; D uncertain. Trimming removed 2 bases from V and 6 bases from J, with 10 bases in between. This CDR3 has 13 residues. Here the CDR3 reads CASSLTGSPEAFF. The CDR3 coding sequence is TGTGCCAGCAGTTTAACCGGGAGCCCTGAAGCTTTCTTT.

The chain uses TRBV6-5 and TRBJ2-7; 10 bases line up with TRBD1. From germline, CDR1 is MNHEY and CDR2 SVGAGI. After removal of 6 bases from V and 4 bases from J, the junction contained 9 bases not matched to a gene. The length of the CDR3 is 15 residues. The CDR3 spells CASRPPGQGRYEQYF. In nucleotides, the CDR3 is TGTGCCAGCAGACCACCGGGACAGGGGCGTTACGAGCAGTACTTC.

CDR3 region: CASSLGRRSGANVLTF. The CDR3 DNA is TGTGCCAGCAGTCTGGGCCGAAGATCTGGGGCCAACGTCCTGACTTTC. The chain employs TRBV3-1 (or the pseudogene TRBV3-2) and TRBJ2-6; D remains ambiguous. Germline CDR1 LGHDT, CDR2 YNNKEL (reference sequence). V was clipped by 6 bases and J by 1 base, with 13 bases between them. This CDR3 has 16 amino acids.

The DNA of the CDR3 is TGCGCCAGCAGCCCGACAGGCCCCTTTGGCTACACCTTC. Amino acid sequence: CASSPTGPFGYTF. The V gene is TRBV4-1, the J gene TRBJ1-2; weak D call: TRBD1 (6 bases). V lost 4 bases to trimming and J lost 7 bases, with 13 bases between them. CDR1 is MGHRA and CDR2 is YSYEKL in the germline V gene. CDR3 size: 13 residues.

A single count supports this clone. The V gene is TRBV30, the J gene TRBJ1-5; no reliable D call. The CDR3 is 13 amino acids. Deletions cut 2 bases from V and 4 bases from J, with 9 bases between. The germline gives CDR1 GTSNPN, CDR2 SVGIG (reference sequence). In DNA, the CDR3 is TGTGCCTGGAGTTCGGGAGCAAATCAGCCCCAGCATTTT. Amino acids: CAWSSGANQPQHF. Full variable domain (rest looked up from reference TRBV30 and TRBJ1-5): SQTIHQWPATLVQPVGSPLSLECTVEGTSNPNLYWYRQAAGRGLQLLFYSVGIGQISSEVPQNLSASRPQDRQFILSSKKLLLSDSGFYLCAWSSGANQPQHFGDGTRLSIL.

This sequence joins TRBV27 and TRBJ2-2; maybe TRBD2 (6 bases). Trimming took off 2 bases at V and 0 bases at J, with 7 bases between the two ends. CDR1 and CDR2 (germline): MNHEY, SMNVEV (reference sequence). The CDR3 covers 15 residues. The CDR3 DNA reads TGTGCCAGCAGTTTACCGGGAGCGAACACCGGGGAGCTGTTTTTT. This translates into CASSLPGANTGELFF.

This sequence joins TRBV29-1 and TRBJ1-5, with TRBD1 matching 7 bases. This CDR3 comprises 14 residues. CDR1 is SQVTM, CDR2 ANQGSEA, per germline. V dropped 7 bases and J dropped 4; count of bases not matched to a gene: 10. CDR3 nucleotides: TGCAGCGCTAACACAGGGGCCTTAAATCAGCCCCAGCATTTT. Protein: CSANTGALNQPQHF.

The CDR3 DNA reads TGTGCCAGCAGCCCGAGACAGTCTGAAAAACTGTTTTTT. Protein product: CASSPRQSEKLFF. The chain couples TRBV11-3 to TRBJ1-4; D may be TRBD1 (5 bases). There are 13 residues in the CDR3. V was shortened by 5 bases and J by 7 bases, with 11 bases between the two germline ends. Germline values: CDR1 SGHNT, CDR2 YENEEA.

The chain is built from TRBV7-9 and TRBJ2-2; 9 bases map to TRBD1. V lost 3 bases to trimming and J lost 4 bases; unmatched junction nucleotides: 3. Germline values: CDR1 SEHNR, CDR2 FQNEAQ (reference sequence). The CDR3 is 15 residues long. The CDR3 DNA reads TGTGCCAGCAGCTTGGGACAGGGAGGCACCGGGGAGCTGTTTTTT. Translated, it gives CASSLGQGGTGELFF.